This T cell receptor (beta chain) was sequenced for a study of T-cell memory formation after mild COVID-19. About the study: Across donors, TCR clusters were largely donor specific. Study outcomes and limitations: Mainly CM and EM harbored the contracting CD4+ clones; mainly EMRA harbored the CD8+ ones. The second-wave clones peaking on day 37 were not confirmed as SARS-CoV-2-specific.

The length of the CDR3 is 18 residues. With 1 base clipped from V and 2 bases from J, the junction kept 3 bases outside the gene matches. Barcoded TCR alpha and TCR beta cDNA libraries with UMIs came from 5'RACE using constant-segment primers. TCRdb ran MiXCR on the 5' RACE reads and lists one entry per CDR3 protein. This table has 450,000 to 650,000 distinct CDR3 sequences, about a sixth appearing once. As to this clonotype: Its antigen is as yet unknown.

The gene calls are TRBV12-3 or TRBV12-4 and TRBJ2-1; 15 bases are shared with TRBD2. The material sequenced was PBMCs or a T cell subset sorted from them (not recorded which). This receptor was taken from an adult woman who had mild COVID-19 (a few samples of this study predate the infection). Cell type and time point are not known. CDR3 region: CASSLGTSGGVAYNEQFF. The CDR3 DNA sequence: TGTGCCAGCAGTTTAGGGACTAGCGGGGGGGTAGCCTACAATGAGCAGTTCTTC.